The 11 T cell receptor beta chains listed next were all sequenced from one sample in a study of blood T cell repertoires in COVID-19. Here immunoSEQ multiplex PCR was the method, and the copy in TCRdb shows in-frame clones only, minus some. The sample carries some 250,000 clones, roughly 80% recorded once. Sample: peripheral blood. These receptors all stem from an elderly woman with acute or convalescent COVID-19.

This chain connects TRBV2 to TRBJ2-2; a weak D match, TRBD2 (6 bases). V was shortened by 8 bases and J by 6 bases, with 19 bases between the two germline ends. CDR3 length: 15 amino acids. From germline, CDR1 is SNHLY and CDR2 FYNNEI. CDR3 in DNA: TGTGCCAGCGCTCGGAGGGGTCTCCCCCCCGGGGAGCTGTTTTTT. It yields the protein CASARRGLPPGELFF.

The CDR3 nucleotides are TGTGCCAGCAGCTTAGCCCCATCCGGGACAGGGCATGAGCAGTTCTTC. Amino acids: CASSLAPSGTGHEQFF. The chain has TRBV7-9 and TRBJ2-1; 9 bases match TRBD1. After removal of 0 bases from V and 8 bases from J, the junction contained 8 bases not matched to a gene. This CDR3 has 16 amino acids. CDR1 is SEHNR and CDR2 is FQNEAQ in the germline V gene (reference sequence).

This CDR3 is CASSLMEGTSYGYTF. The CDR3 bases are TGTGCCAGCAGCTTAATGGAGGGAACGAGTTATGGCTACACCTTC. J is TRBJ1-2 and V is TRBV7-9; D not resolved. Germline CDR1 reads SEHNR; CDR2 reads FQNEAQ (reference sequence). V was clipped by 2 bases and J by 5 bases, with 15 bases between them. The CDR3 extends over 15 amino acids.

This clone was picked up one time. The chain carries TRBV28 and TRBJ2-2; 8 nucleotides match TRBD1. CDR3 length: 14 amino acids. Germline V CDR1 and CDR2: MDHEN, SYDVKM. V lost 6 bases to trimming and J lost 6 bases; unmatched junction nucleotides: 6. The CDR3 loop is CASRDRVLAGELFF. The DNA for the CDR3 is TGTGCCAGCAGGGACAGGGTTCTGGCCGGGGAGCTGTTTTTT.

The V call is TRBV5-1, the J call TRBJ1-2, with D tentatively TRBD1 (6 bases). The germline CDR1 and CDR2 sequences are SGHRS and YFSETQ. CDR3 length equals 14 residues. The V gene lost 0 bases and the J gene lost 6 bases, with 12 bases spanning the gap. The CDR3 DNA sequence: TGCGCCAGCAGCTTGGAGCAGGGGCGGGATGGCTACACCTTC. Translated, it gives CASSLEQGRDGYTF.

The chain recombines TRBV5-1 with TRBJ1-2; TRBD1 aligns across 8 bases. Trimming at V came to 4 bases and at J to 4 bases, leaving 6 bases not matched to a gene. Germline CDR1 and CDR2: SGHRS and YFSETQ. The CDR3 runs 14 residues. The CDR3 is CASSPQTGAYGYTF. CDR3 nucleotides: TGCGCCAGCAGCCCACAGACAGGGGCCTATGGCTACACCTTC.

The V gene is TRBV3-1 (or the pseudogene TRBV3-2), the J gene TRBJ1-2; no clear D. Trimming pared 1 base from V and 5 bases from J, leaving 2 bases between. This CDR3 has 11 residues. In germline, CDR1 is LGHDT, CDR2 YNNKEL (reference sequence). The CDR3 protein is CASSQAYGYTF. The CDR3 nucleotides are TGTGCCAGCAGCCAAGCGTATGGCTACACCTTC.

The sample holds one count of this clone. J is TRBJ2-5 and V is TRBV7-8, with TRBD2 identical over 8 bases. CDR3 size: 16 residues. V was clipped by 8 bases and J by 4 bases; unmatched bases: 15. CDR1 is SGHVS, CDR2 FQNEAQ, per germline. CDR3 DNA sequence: TGTGCCAGCCACCGCGGGGGGTACCAAATTGGAGAGACCCAGTACTTC. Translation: CASHRGGYQIGETQYF. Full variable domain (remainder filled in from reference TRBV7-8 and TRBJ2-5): GAGVSQSPRYKVAKRGQDVALRCDPISGHVSLFWYQQALGQGPEFLTYFQNEAQLDKSGLPSDRFFAERPEGSVSTLKIQRTQQEDSAVYLCASHRGGYQIGETQYFGPGTRLLVL.

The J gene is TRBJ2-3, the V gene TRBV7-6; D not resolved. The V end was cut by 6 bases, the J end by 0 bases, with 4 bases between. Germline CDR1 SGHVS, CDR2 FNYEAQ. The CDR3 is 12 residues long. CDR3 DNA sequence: TGTGCCAGCAGTCGGAGCACAGATACGCAGTATTTT. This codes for CASSRSTDTQYF.

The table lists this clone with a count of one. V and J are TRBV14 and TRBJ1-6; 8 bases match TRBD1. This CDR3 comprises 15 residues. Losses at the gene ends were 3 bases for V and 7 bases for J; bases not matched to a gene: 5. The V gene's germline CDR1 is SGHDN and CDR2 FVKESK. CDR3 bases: TGTGCCAGCAGCCACCTTGGACAGGGAAATTCACCCCTCCACTTT. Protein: CASSHLGQGNSPLHF.

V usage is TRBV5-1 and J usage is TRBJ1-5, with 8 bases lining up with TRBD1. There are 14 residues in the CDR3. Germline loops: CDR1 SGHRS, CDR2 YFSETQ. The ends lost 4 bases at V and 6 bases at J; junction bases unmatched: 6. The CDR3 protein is CASSPGQGSQPQHF. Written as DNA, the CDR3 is TGCGCCAGCAGCCCAGGACAGGGCAGTCAGCCCCAGCATTTT.